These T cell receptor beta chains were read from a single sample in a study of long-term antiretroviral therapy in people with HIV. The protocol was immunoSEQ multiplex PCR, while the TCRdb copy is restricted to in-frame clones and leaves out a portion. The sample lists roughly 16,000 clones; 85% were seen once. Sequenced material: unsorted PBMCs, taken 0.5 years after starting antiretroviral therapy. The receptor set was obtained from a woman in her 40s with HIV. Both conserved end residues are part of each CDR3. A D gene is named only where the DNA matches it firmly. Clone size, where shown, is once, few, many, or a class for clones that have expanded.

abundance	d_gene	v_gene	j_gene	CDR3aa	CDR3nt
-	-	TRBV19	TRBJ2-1	CASSSRGPYNEQFF	TGTGCCAGTAGTTCCCGGGGCCCTTACAATGAGCAGTTCTTC
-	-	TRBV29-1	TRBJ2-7	CSVVKAYEQYF	TGCAGCGTTGTGAAAGCCTACGAGCAGTACTTC
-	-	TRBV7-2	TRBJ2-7	CASSLGFRAETYEQYF	TGTGCCAGCAGCTTAGGGTTCCGAGCGGAGACCTACGAGCAGTACTTC
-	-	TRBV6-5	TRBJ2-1	CASSYSSANYNEQFF	TGTGCCAGCAGTTACTCGAGCGCTAACTACAATGAGCAGTTCTTC
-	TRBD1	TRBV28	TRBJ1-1	CASSSLDVDREAEAFF	TGTGCCAGCAGTTCTCTAGACGTCGACAGGGAGGCTGAAGCTTTCTTT
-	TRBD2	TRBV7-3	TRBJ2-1	CASSSGTSLYNEQFF	TGTGCCAGCAGCTCCGGGACTAGCCTCTACAATGAGCAGTTCTTC
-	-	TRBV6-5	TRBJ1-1	CASSYTSPLNTEAFF	TGTGCCAGCAGTTACACCAGCCCATTGAACACTGAAGCTTTCTTT
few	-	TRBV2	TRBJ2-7	CASSERRDEQYF	TGTGCCAGCAGTGAAAGGCGGGACGAGCAGTACTTC
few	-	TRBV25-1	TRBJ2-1	CASQGASSYNEQFF	TGTGCCAGCCAGGGCGCTAGCTCCTACAATGAGCAGTTCTTC
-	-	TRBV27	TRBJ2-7	CASSLVGDGHYEQYF	TGTGCCAGCAGTTTAGTAGGCGACGGTCACTACGAGCAGTACTTC
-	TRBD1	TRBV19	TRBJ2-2	CASNHLQTGETGELFF	TGTGCCAGTAACCACTTACAGACAGGGGAGACCGGGGAGCTGTTTTTT
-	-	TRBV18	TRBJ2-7	CASSRGQPYEQYF	TGTGCCAGCTCACGAGGACAGCCCTACGAGCAGTACTTC
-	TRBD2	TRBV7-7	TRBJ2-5	CASSQGGSGSRVETQYF	TGTGCTAGCAGCCAAGGGGGTAGCGGGAGTCGGGTGGAGACCCAGTACTTC
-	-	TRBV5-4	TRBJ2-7	CASSLDKSSYEQYF	TGTGCCAGCAGCTTGGACAAGAGCTCCTACGAGCAGTACTTC
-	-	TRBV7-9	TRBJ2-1	CASSLVGAGHYNEQFF	TGTGCCAGCAGCTTAGTCGGGGCAGGGCACTACAATGAGCAGTTCTTC
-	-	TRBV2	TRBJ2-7	CARMEGNGTVYEQYF	TGTGCCAGGATGGAGGGAAATGGGACAGTCTACGAGCAGTACTTC
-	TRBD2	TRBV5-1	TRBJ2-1	CASSEEREQGEQFF	TGCGCCAGCAGCGAGGAGCGGGAGCAAGGGGAGCAGTTCTTC
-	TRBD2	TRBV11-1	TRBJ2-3	CASSPRLAGRTDTQYF	TGTGCCAGCAGCCCGCGACTAGCGGGACGCACAGATACGCAGTATTTT
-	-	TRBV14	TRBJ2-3	CASSQVADTQYF	TGTGCCAGCAGCCAAGTCGCAGATACGCAGTATTTT
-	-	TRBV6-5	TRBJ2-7	CASSSVQGKGYEQYF	TGTGCCAGCAGTTCGGTACAGGGTAAGGGGTACGAGCAGTACTTC
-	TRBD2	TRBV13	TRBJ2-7	CASSLAGGYEQYF	TGTGCCAGCAGCTTAGCGGGAGGGTACGAGCAGTACTTC
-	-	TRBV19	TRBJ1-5	CASSREDSNQPQHF	TGTGCCAGTAGTCGGGAGGATAGCAATCAGCCCCAGCATTTT
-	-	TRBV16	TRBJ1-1	CASSQSSTRVGGTEAFF	TGTGCCAGCAGCCAATCGTCGACCCGGGTAGGTGGGACTGAAGCTTTCTTT
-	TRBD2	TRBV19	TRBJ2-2	CASTFAGVDTGELFF	TGTGCCAGTACGTTCGCGGGAGTCGACACCGGGGAGCTGTTTTTT
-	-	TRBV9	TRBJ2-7	CASSAPHTYEQYF	TGTGCCAGCAGCGCGCCCCACACCTACGAGCAGTACTTC
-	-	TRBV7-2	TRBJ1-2	CASSFGMPRGNDNYGYTF	TGTGCCAGCAGCTTTGGTATGCCTCGGGGAAACGATAACTATGGCTACACCTTC
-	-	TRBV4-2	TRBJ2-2	CASSYFPGAGELFF	TGTGCCAGCAGCTACTTCCCCGGGGCCGGGGAGCTGTTTTTT
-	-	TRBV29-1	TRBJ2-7	CSVVGGEEQYF	TGCAGCGTTGTTGGAGGAGAAGAGCAGTACTTC
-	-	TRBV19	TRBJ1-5	CASSIVGGTQPQHF	TGTGCCAGTAGTATAGTCGGGGGGACCCAGCCCCAGCATTTT
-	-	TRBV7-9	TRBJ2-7	CASSSPGLSYEQYF	TGTGCCAGCAGCAGTCCCGGCCTCTCCTACGAGCAGTACTTC
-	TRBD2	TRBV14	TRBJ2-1	CASSQPPGLAATEQFF	TGTGCCAGCAGCCAACCCCCGGGACTAGCGGCTACTGAGCAGTTCTTC
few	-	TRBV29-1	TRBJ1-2	CSLTDGGGGYTF	TGCAGCCTAACTGACGGGGGCGGAGGCTACACCTTC
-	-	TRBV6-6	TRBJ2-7	CASSYSRGGGGAEQYF	TGTGCCAGCAGTTACTCTCGAGGGGGTGGGGGAGCAGAGCAGTACTTC
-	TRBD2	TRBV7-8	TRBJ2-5	CASSLTSRLAGVETQYF	TGTGCCAGCAGCTTAACATCTCGACTAGCGGGAGTAGAGACCCAGTACTTC
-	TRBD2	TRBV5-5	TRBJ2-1	CASSLLAPTYNEQFF	TGTGCCAGCAGCTTACTAGCGCCAACCTACAATGAGCAGTTCTTC
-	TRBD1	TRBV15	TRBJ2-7	CATSRSRTGSAEQYF	TGTGCCACCAGCAGATCCAGGACAGGTTCCGCCGAGCAGTACTTC
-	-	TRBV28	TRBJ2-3	CASTSGALGTDTQYF	TGTGCCAGCACATCGGGGGCGCTCGGCACAGATACGCAGTATTTT
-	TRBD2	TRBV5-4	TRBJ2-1	CASSRRERGEQFF	TGTGCCAGCAGCCGCCGGGAGCGGGGTGAGCAGTTCTTC
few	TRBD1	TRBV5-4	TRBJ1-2	CASIDNRGNRGYTF	TGTGCCAGCATAGACAACAGGGGAAACCGTGGCTACACCTTC
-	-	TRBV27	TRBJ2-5	CASSYLKGRETQYF	TGTGCCAGCAGTTACCTTAAGGGGCGGGAGACCCAGTACTTC
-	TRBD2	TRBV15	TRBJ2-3	CATSRDFGGRAERDTQYF	TGTGCCACCAGCAGAGATTTCGGCGGGAGGGCCGAAAGAGATACGCAGTATTTT
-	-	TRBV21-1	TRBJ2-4	CASSCRPPGLEKNIQYF	TGTGCCAGCAGCTGTCGACCCCCGGGACTCGAAAAAAACATTCAGTACTTC
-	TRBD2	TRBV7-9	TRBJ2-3	CASSLLAGVTDTQYF	TGTGCCAGCAGCTTATTAGCGGGAGTCACAGATACGCAGTATTTT
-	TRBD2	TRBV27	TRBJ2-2	CASSSGLAGITGELFF	TGTGCCAGCAGTTCGGGACTAGCGGGAATCACCGGGGAGCTGTTTTTT
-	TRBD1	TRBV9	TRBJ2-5	CASSTRTGKPEETQYF	TGTGCCAGCAGCACCCGGACAGGGAAACCCGAAGAGACCCAGTACTTC
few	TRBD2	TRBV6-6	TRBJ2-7	CASSFLASGRTYEQYF	TGTGCCAGCAGTTTCCTCGCGAGCGGGAGAACCTACGAGCAGTACTTC
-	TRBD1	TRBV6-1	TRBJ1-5	CASSRDRGKDQPQHF	TGTGCCAGCAGTCGGGACAGGGGGAAAGATCAGCCCCAGCATTTT
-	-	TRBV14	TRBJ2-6	CASKSSGANVLTF	TGTGCCAGTAAGTCGTCAGGGGCCAACGTCCTGACTTTC
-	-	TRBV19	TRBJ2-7	CASALGLFYEQYF	TGTGCCAGTGCCTTAGGCCTATTTTACGAGCAGTACTTC
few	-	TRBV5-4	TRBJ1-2	CASSSPTGQYYGYTF	TGTGCCAGCAGCTCGCCGACCGGACAGTACTATGGCTACACCTTC
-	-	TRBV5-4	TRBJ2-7	CASSPPGSYEQYF	TGTGCCAGCAGCCCCCCCGGGAGTTACGAGCAGTACTTC
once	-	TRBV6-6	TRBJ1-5	CASSMGNQPQHF	TGTGCCAGCAGTATGGGCAATCAGCCCCAGCATTTT
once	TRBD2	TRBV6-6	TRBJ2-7	CASSSGTRLYF	TGTGCCAGCAGTTCCGGGACTAGGTTGTACTTC
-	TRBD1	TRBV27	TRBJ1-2	CATKDRGNNYGYTF	TGTGCCACAAAGGACAGGGGAAATAACTATGGCTACACCTTC